Below, 13 T cell receptor beta chains from the same sample are listed, as sequenced in a study of T cell responses to AZD1222 COVID-19 vaccine. Using immunoSEQ multiplex PCR, the repertoire was profiled, and TCRdb retains in-frame clones only, with some absent. The sample has about 130,000 clones, over 75% seen once. The source was peripheral blood, collected on day 0 of AZD1222 vaccination. The receptor set was obtained from an adult in good health.

This clone came up a few times. The CDR3 DNA reads as TGTGCCACCAGTGACCCGAGGCCAGGGAGCCACCAAGAGACCCAGTACTTC. Encoded protein: CATSDPRPGSHQETQYF. V and J are TRBV24-1 and TRBJ2-5; D is perhaps TRBD1 or TRBD2 (5 bases each). CDR3 length: 17 amino acids. The V and J ends lost 4 bases and 0 bases respectively, with 17 bases between them. Germline values: CDR1 KGHDR, CDR2 SFDVKD.

J is TRBJ1-2 and V is TRBV19; 8 nucleotides match TRBD1. V was clipped by 3 bases and J by 4 bases; unmatched bases: 4. There are 14 residues in the CDR3. CDR1 LNHDA and CDR2 SQIVND come from the germline V gene (reference sequence). The CDR3 sequence: CASSIPGTGYGYTF. CDR3 nucleotide sequence: TGTGCCAGTAGTATCCCTGGGACAGGCTATGGCTACACCTTC.

The CDR3 coding sequence is TGTGCCAGCAGCAACGGGCCTCCAACTGAAGCTTTCTTT. Protein sequence: CASSNGPPTEAFF. V usage is TRBV13 and J usage is TRBJ1-1; no reliable D call. Germline CDR1 PRHDT, CDR2 FYEKMQ (reference sequence). Trimming removed 5 bases from V and 5 bases from J, with 12 bases in between. The CDR3 is made up of 13 amino acids.

The chain couples TRBV19 to TRBJ2-1; 13 bases are shared with TRBD2. The CDR3 sequence is 15 residues long. V was clipped by 5 bases and J by 9 bases; unmatched bases: 7. Germline CDR1 LNHDA, CDR2 SQIVND (reference sequence). The CDR3 DNA reads as TGTGCCAGTAGTGGCGGACTAGCGGGAGCGGTTGAGCAGTTCTTC. The encoded protein is CASSGGLAGAVEQFF. Based on the CDR3 plus reference TRBV19 and TRBJ2-1, the full variable domain is DGGITQSPKYLFRKEGQNVTLSCEQNLNHDAMYWYRQDPGQGLRLIYYSQIVNDFQKGDIAEGYSVSREKKESFPLTVTSAQKNPTAFYLCASSGGLAGAVEQFFGPGTRLTVL.

The chain has TRBV11-2 and TRBJ2-7; 7 positions match TRBD1. Germline values: CDR1 SGHAT, CDR2 FQNNGV. This CDR3 region has 13 residues. The V and J ends lost 3 bases and 6 bases, in that order; junction bases with no gene match: 5. DNA of the CDR3: TGTGCCAGCAGCTTTAACAGGGGAAGCGAGCAGTACTTC. Translated, it gives CASSFNRGSEQYF.

The genes are TRBV20-1 and TRBJ1-6; D remains unclear. The CDR3 totals 13 residues. Trimming removed 3 bases from V and 4 bases from J, with 7 bases in between. Germline V gene sequence: CDR1 DFQATT, CDR2 SNEGSKA (reference sequence). CDR3 region: CSASEEYNSPLHF. Written as DNA, the CDR3 is TGCAGTGCTAGTGAAGAATATAATTCACCCCTCCACTTT.

The J gene is TRBJ1-5, the V gene TRBV6-2 or TRBV6-3; 10 nucleotides align to TRBD1. Losses at the gene ends were 6 bases for V and 5 bases for J; bases not matched to a gene: 13. This CDR3 spans 17 amino acids. Looked up from germline, CDR1 is MNHEY and CDR2 is SVGEGT. CDR3 nucleotide sequence: TGTGCCAGCAGCCCAACGTTATGGACAGGGGGGGATCAGCCCCAGCATTTT. Amino acid sequence: CASSPTLWTGGDQPQHF.

The chain has TRBV7-2 and TRBJ2-2, with D hard to call. Deletions cut 0 bases from V and 0 bases from J, with 11 bases between. The germline CDR1 and CDR2 sequences are SGHTA and FQGNSA. There are 17 residues in the CDR3. As DNA, the CDR3 is TGTGCCAGCAGCTTAGCCAGTTTTATCGCGAACACCGGGGAGCTGTTTTTT. The encoded protein is CASSLASFIANTGELFF.

V usage is TRBV18 and J usage is TRBJ1-2; D unresolved. V was cut by 1 base and J by 0 bases, with 12 bases left in between. The CDR3 runs to 16 residues. Looked up from germline, CDR1 is KGHSH and CDR2 is LQKENI. The CDR3 nucleotides are TGTGCCAGCTCACCACTAACAGAGCCAACTAACTATGGCTACACCTTC. It translates to CASSPLTEPTNYGYTF.

The rearrangement uses TRBV6-1 and TRBJ2-6; weak D call: TRBD1 (6 bases). The germline V and J ends were trimmed by 4 bases and 0 bases, with 16 bases remaining between them. Germline V lookup: CDR1 MNHNS, CDR2 SASEGT. The CDR3 has 18 residues. CDR3 nucleotide sequence: TGTGCCAGCAGTGTCCGGGACATACAATACTCTGGGGCCAACGTCCTGACTTTC. It specifies CASSVRDIQYSGANVLTF.

The rearrangement links TRBV7-8 to TRBJ2-2; D is unclear. The CDR3 loop spans 15 amino acids. Per germline, CDR1 SGHVS and CDR2 FQNEAQ. V dropped 0 bases and J dropped 6 bases, with 11 bases sitting between them. CDR3 amino acids: CASSLALLESGELFF. The CDR3 coding sequence is TGTGCCAGCAGCTTAGCCCTGCTAGAATCCGGGGAGCTGTTTTTT.

CDR3 loop: CASSDTYNYGYTF. The CDR3 bases are TGTGCCAGCAGTGATACGTACAACTATGGCTACACCTTC. This chain uses TRBV6-1 with TRBJ1-2; D unresolved. This CDR3 has 13 residues. V lost 3 bases, J lost 2 bases, and 7 bases lay in between. CDR1 is MNHNS, CDR2 SASEGT, per germline.

This sequence joins TRBV6-6 and TRBJ1-6, with D possibly being TRBD1 (5 bases). The CDR3 runs 16 residues. Per the germline V gene, CDR1 is MNHNY and CDR2 is SVGAGI (reference sequence). V was pared by 7 bases and J by 7 bases, with 20 bases between. This CDR3 reads CASINMGRQRNSPLHF. CDR3 bases: TGTGCCAGCATTAACATGGGCCGACAGAGGAATTCACCCCTCCACTTT.